Presented here are 18 T cell receptor beta chains from one specimen sequenced in a study of T-cell reconstitution after alpha-beta-depleted transplantation in children. It was with unique molecular identifiers that the TCRbeta library was prepared. MiXCR, run by TCRdb on the PCR reads, gives a single entry per CDR3 protein. The top ten clones hold more than 2% of a sample with just under 250,000 distinct CDR3 sequences, under 30% of them seen once. The sequencing here drew on PBMCs, taken before TCRalphabeta/CD19-depleted stem cell transplant. These receptors originate from a girl aged 2 to 9 with Fanconi anemia, due to receive a stem cell transplant.

This clonotype appeared many times. V usage is TRBV5-4 and J usage is TRBJ2-4; D is uncertain. V was cut by 4 bases and J by 0 bases, with 14 bases left in between. There are 16 residues in the CDR3. Germline V gene lookup returns CDR1 SGHNT and CDR2 YYREEE (reference sequence). In DNA, the CDR3 is TGTGCCAGCAGCCCTAGGATGGACCCAGCCAAAAACATTCAGTACTTC. Translated: CASSPRMDPAKNIQYF.

This clonotype showed up many times. The V and J genes are TRBV20-1 and TRBJ2-7, with D hard to call. V was pared by 4 bases and J by 3 bases, with 1 base between. Germline-derived CDR1 and CDR2 are DFQATT and SNEGSKA (reference sequence). This CDR3 region has 9 residues. The CDR3 region is CSANYEQYF. CDR3 sequence (DNA): TGCAGTGCTAACTACGAGCAGTACTTC.

The V and J genes are TRBV7-3 and TRBJ2-3; 8 bases are shared with TRBD1. CDR3 length: 17 residues. The trim removed 5 bases at V and 6 bases at J, leaving 16 bases unmatched. CDR1 is SGHTA, CDR2 FQGTGA, per germline. CDR3 sequence (DNA): TGTGCCAGCAGCCCTAATCCAACAGGGGGTTGGTTCGATACGCAGTATTTT. Translated: CASSPNPTGGWFDTQYF.

This clonotype appeared a few times. DNA for the CDR3: TGCAGTGCTAGGGGGATTAGCGGGCTTCCCTACAATGAGCAGTTCTTC. Its translation: CSARGISGLPYNEQFF. This chain links TRBV20-1 with TRBJ2-1, with 7 bases that match TRBD2. Germline CDR1 reads DFQATT; CDR2 reads SNEGSKA (reference sequence). V trimming: 3 bases; J trimming: 2 bases; junction bases outside the gene matches: 10. This CDR3 is built from 16 residues.

In this sample, this clonotype turned up once. This sequence joins TRBV20-1 and TRBJ1-1, with D unclear. The V end was cut by 1 base, the J end by 1 base, with 13 bases between. The CDR3 is 15 residues long. Germline CDR1 and CDR2: DFQATT and SNEGSKA (reference sequence). CDR3 coding DNA: TGCAGTGCTAGAGTTTTGGTGCCCGCGAACACTGAAGCTTTCTTT. It encodes CSARVLVPANTEAFF.

This clonotype was counted many times. The chain is built from TRBV29-1 and TRBJ2-1; 7 bases fit TRBD2. Germline CDR1 is SQVTM and CDR2 is ANQGSEA. This CDR3 spans 15 amino acids. V trimming: 6 bases; J trimming: 10 bases; junction bases outside the gene matches: 18. CDR3 DNA sequence: TGCAGCGTGGGGGGGGGTGATAGCGGGCCTCGGGAGCAGTTCTTC. Translation: CSVGGGDSGPREQFF.

The V call is TRBV11-2, the J call TRBJ2-3; 9 bases match TRBD2. V was clipped by 3 bases and J by 0 bases; unmatched bases: 4. CDR3 size: 16 residues. Per germline, CDR1 SGHAT and CDR2 FQNNGV. The CDR3 loop reads CASSLRLAASTDTQYF. The DNA for the CDR3 is TGTGCCAGCAGCTTGAGACTAGCGGCTAGCACAGATACGCAGTATTTT. The complete variable domain, with remaining parts taken from reference TRBV11-2 and TRBJ2-3, reads EAGVAQSPRYKIIEKRQSVAFWCNPISGHATLYWYQQILGQGPKLLIQFQNNGVVDDSQLPKDRFSAERLKGVDSTLKIQPAKLEDSAVYLCASSLRLAASTDTQYFGPGTRLTVL.

This clonotype was found many times. The CDR3 DNA sequence: TGTGCCAGCTCTCCGACTAGCGGGGGGTCTTCCTACAATGAGCAGTTCTTC. Translating it yields CASSPTSGGSSYNEQFF. The chain joins TRBV18 to TRBJ2-1, with TRBD2 identical over 13 bases. Germline V gene lookup returns CDR1 KGHSH and CDR2 LQKENI. The CDR3 spans 17 residues. V shed 6 bases and J 1 base; nucleotides not matched to a gene: 6.

The chain combines TRBV7-6 with TRBJ2-2; TRBD2 is a possible D gene (6 bases). The V and J ends lost 7 bases and 1 base respectively, with 13 bases between them. The CDR3 runs 15 residues. CDR1 and CDR2 (germline): SGHVS, FNYEAQ. CDR3 in DNA: TGTGCCAGCACCCAGCGGGCCAGGAACACCGGGGAGCTGTTTTTT. Translated: CASTQRARNTGELFF.

This clonotype was counted at least ten times. The chain has TRBV6-5 and TRBJ2-1; 10 nucleotides match TRBD2. Looked up from germline, CDR1 is MNHEY and CDR2 is SVGAGI. CDR3 length: 17 residues. Losses at the gene ends were 0 bases for V and 10 bases for J; bases not matched to a gene: 12. The CDR3 DNA sequence: TGTGCCAGCAGTTACTCGAGGCTAGCGGGAGCGGTAGGGGAGCAGTTCTTC. It is translated as CASSYSRLAGAVGEQFF.

There are many counts of this clonotype. The chain recombines TRBV21-1 with TRBJ1-1; TRBD1 was called by the table and not checked on the DNA. TRBV21-1 is a pseudogene locus. The CDR3 totals 16 residues. CDR3 in DNA: TGTGCCAGCATAGAGTGTATAGGACAGGGAGGAACTGAAGCTTTCTTT. Encoded protein: CASIECIGQGGTEAFF.

This clonotype was counted many times. V gene TRBV7-3 combines with J gene TRBJ2-1; 8 bases map to TRBD2. V lost 0 bases and J lost 12; bases outside the gene matches: 10. This CDR3 is built from 15 residues. CDR1 SGHTA and CDR2 FQGTGA come from the germline V gene. In DNA, the CDR3 is TGTGCCAGCAGCTTAACTAGCGGGGCAAAATCGGGGCAGTTCTTC. Translation gives CASSLTSGAKSGQFF. Drawing the rest from reference TRBV7-3 and TRBJ2-1, the complete variable domain is GAGVSQTPSNKVTEKGKYVELRCDPISGHTALYWYRQSLGQGPEFLIYFQGTGAADDSGLPNDRFFAVRPEGSVSTLKIQRTERGDSAVYLCASSLTSGAKSGQFFGPGTRLTVL.

This clonotype showed up many times. CDR3 loop: CSARDARYGAGQPQHF. CDR3 bases: TGCAGTGCTAGAGATGCCAGGTACGGCGCAGGACAGCCCCAGCATTTT. The chain is built from TRBV20-1 and TRBJ1-5; D is ambiguous. The germline V and J ends were trimmed by 0 bases and 7 bases, with 19 bases remaining between them. This CDR3 comprises 16 residues. Germline assignment: CDR1 DFQATT and CDR2 SNEGSKA (reference sequence).

Only one count was recorded for this clonotype. At one of its ends the junction is not consistent with the germline gene, which may arise from a read error. The gene calls are TRBV20-1 and TRBJ2-5; 13 positions match TRBD2. The CDR3 extends over 15 amino acids. Germline values: CDR1 DFQATT, CDR2 SNEGSKA (reference sequence). CDR3 DNA sequence: TGCTGTGCTAGAGAGGGACTAGCGGGACAGGAGACCCAGTACTTC. The encoded protein is CCAREGLAGQETQYF.

This sequence joins TRBV20-1 and TRBJ1-5; 8 nucleotides agree with TRBD1. Germline V gene data show CDR1 as DFQATT and CDR2 as SNEGSKA (reference sequence). Losses at the gene ends were 4 bases for V and 3 bases for J; bases not matched to a gene: 8. CDR3 length: 15 amino acids. The CDR3 bases are TGCAGTGCTACCGGGACAGGTTCGATCAATCAGCCCCAGCATTTT. Protein: CSATGTGSINQPQHF.

In this sample, this clonotype turned up many times. V usage is TRBV10-3 and J usage is TRBJ2-7; a weak D match, TRBD2 (7 bases). The CDR3 extends over 13 amino acids. The germline V and J ends were trimmed by 4 bases and 4 bases, with 11 bases remaining between them. The germline V gene has CDR1 ENHRY and CDR2 SYGVKD. CDR3 region: CAISGGGRYEQYF. In nucleotides, the CDR3 is TGTGCCATCAGTGGGGGGGGGCGATACGAGCAGTACTTC.

This clonotype showed up many times. The chain joins TRBV12-3 or TRBV12-4 to TRBJ2-2; D possibly corresponds to TRBD1 (7 bases). This CDR3 contains 16 residues. Trimming cost V 1 base and J 4 bases, with 13 bases left between them. DNA for the CDR3: TGTGCCAGCAGTTTAGGACACAGGGGAGGCACCGGGGAGCTGTTTTTT. This encodes CASSLGHRGGTGELFF.

Points on this clonotype: The junction differs from germline at one of its ends, possibly a read error. The J gene is TRBJ2-1, the V gene TRBV18, with TRBD2 identical over 10 bases. The CDR3 loop spans 13 amino acids. From germline, CDR1 is KGHSH and CDR2 LQKENI. The CDR3 spells CASSPGAGGPSLF. In nucleotides, the CDR3 is TGTGCCAGCTCACCAGGAGCGGGAGGGCCTTCGCTCTTC.